This TCR beta chain derives from a study of blood T cell repertoires in COVID-19. Overall study: The samples span acute and convalescent COVID-19 from the United States, Italy and Spain. The cDNA or gDNA used as material had been derived from T cells, B-cell-depleted T cells, or PBMCs.

In the authors' workflow: Nucleated cell counts were estimated from reference gene primer amplification. The assay was immunoSEQ multiplex PCR, and TCRdb's table has in-frame clones only and misses some. The DNA was the basis for D and trimming; V, J and clone size are from that table. The repertoire holds 230,000 or so clones, with around four fifths as singletons. The source of this sequence is a man aged 35 to 55 with active or convalescent COVID-19. The sequenced material came from peripheral blood.

The CDR3 region has the DNA TGTGCCAGCAGTGGGACAGCAATTGGGGTCCAGTATTTT. This gives the protein CASSGTAIGVQYF. The chain links TRBV25-1 to TRBJ2-3; tentative D call: TRBD1 (6 bases). Germline V CDR1 and CDR2: MGHDK, SYGVNS. This CDR3 comprises 13 residues. Trimming removed 4 bases from V and 12 bases from J, with 17 bases in between.